These 32 T cell receptor beta chains were sequenced from one sample in a study of T cells in Graves' hyperthyroidism and ophthalmopathy. Amplification of TCR beta CDR3 regions was performed using RNA transcripts as template. First-round RT-PCR of the TCR CDR3 relied on the HTBI primer set. Via MiXCR, TCRdb re-called the multiplex PCR reads, giving one row per CDR3 protein. Of 550,000 to 700,000 distinct CDR3 sequences in the sample, around 42% were seen once. Sequenced: peripheral blood or thyroid tissue (not recorded which). Every receptor here comes from an adult woman with Graves' disease, either hyperthyroidism or ophthalmopathy (not recorded which).

The chain carries TRBV6-1 and TRBJ2-5; TRBD2 agrees at 7 bases. CDR1 and CDR2 (germline): MNHNS, SASEGT. Trimming removed 7 bases from V and 2 bases from J; junction bases left unmatched: 4. The CDR3 runs 13 residues. The CDR3 DNA follows: TGTGCCAGCATCCCAGCGGGACAAGAGACCCAGTACTTC. Translating gives CASIPAGQETQYF.

This clonotype was counted many times. V is TRBV6-1 and J is TRBJ1-4; maybe TRBD1 (5 bases). The germline CDR1 and CDR2 sequences are MNHNS and SASEGT. CDR3 length: 14 amino acids. Trimming stripped 5 bases from V and 11 bases from J, with 18 bases between. CDR3 sequence reads: CASSPASGRGKLFF. In DNA, the CDR3 is TGTGCCAGCAGTCCTGCCAGCGGACGGGGGAAACTGTTTTTT.

This chain joins TRBV20-1 and TRBJ1-5, with unresolved D. This CDR3 comprises 13 residues. CDR1 and CDR2 from the germline V gene are DFQATT and SNEGSKA (reference sequence). The V and J ends lost 3 bases and 4 bases respectively, with 10 bases between them. The CDR3 DNA reads as TGCAGTGCTAGTGCAAGGGAGAATCAGCCCCAGCATTTT. Amino acid sequence: CSASARENQPQHF.

This clonotype occurred a few times. The J gene is TRBJ2-7, the V gene TRBV9; D may correspond to TRBD1 or TRBD2 (5 bases each). CDR3 size: 14 residues. Per the germline V gene, CDR1 is SGDLS and CDR2 is YYNGEE. V was shortened by 6 bases and J by 1 base, with 14 bases between the two germline ends. The CDR3 is CASTLGDGSYEQYF. CDR3 sequence (DNA): TGTGCCAGCACCCTTGGGGACGGGTCCTACGAGCAGTACTTC. Using reference TRBV9 and TRBJ2-7 for the parts outside the CDR3, the full variable domain is DSGVTQTPKHLITATGQRVTLRCSPRSGDLSVYWYQQSLDQGLQFLIQYYNGEERAKGNILERFSAQQFPDLHSELNLSSLELGDSALYFCASTLGDGSYEQYFGPGTRLTVT.

This clonotype was found a few times. The chain joins TRBV7-2 to TRBJ1-6; D is undetermined. The length of the CDR3 is 12 residues. Germline V gene data show CDR1 as SGHTA and CDR2 as FQGNSA. The V end was cut by 5 bases, the J end by 9 bases, with 8 bases between. For the CDR3, the DNA is TGTGCCAGCAGCGGGGTGGGTTCACCCCTCCACTTT. The encoded protein is CASSGVGSPLHF.

This chain connects TRBV9 to TRBJ2-2; 7 positions agree with TRBD1. Losses at the gene ends were 2 bases for V and 4 bases for J; bases not matched to a gene: 5. The germline CDR1 and CDR2 sequences are SGDLS and YYNGEE. CDR3 length equals 15 residues. CDR3 bases: TGTGCCAGCAGCGTGTCAGGGGGTATCACCGGGGAGCTGTTTTTT. Translation gives CASSVSGGITGELFF.

In its sample, this clonotype was seen many times. This rearrangement joins TRBV7-9 to TRBJ2-7, with D uncertain. V was cut by 3 bases and J by 2 bases, with 5 bases left in between. Germline V gene sequence: CDR1 SEHNR, CDR2 FQNEAQ (reference sequence). The CDR3 runs to 12 residues. The CDR3 nucleotides read TGTGCCAGCAGCTTGTCGGCCTACGAGCAGTACTTC. It encodes CASSLSAYEQYF.

The rearrangement joins TRBV2 to TRBJ2-2; D is perhaps TRBD2 (7 bases). Trimming took off 8 bases at V and 2 bases at J, with 15 bases between the two ends. Germline-derived CDR1 and CDR2 are SNHLY and FYNNEI. The CDR3 has 15 amino acids. CDR3 sequence (DNA): TGTGCCAGCTGGGCGGGGGCTGGAAACACCGGGGAGCTGTTTTTT. It translates to CASWAGAGNTGELFF. The full variable domain, its missing parts supplied by reference TRBV2 and TRBJ2-2, is EPEVTQTPSHQVTQMGQEVILRCVPISNHLYFYWYRQILGQKVEFLVSFYNNEISEKSEIFDDQFSVERPDGSNFTLKIRSTKLEDSAMYFCASWAGAGNTGELFFGEGSRLTVL.

Comment on this clonotype: A much larger clonotype is one base distant, so this may be a read error. The chain joins TRBV12-3 or TRBV12-4 to TRBJ2-5, with D hard to call. Between the trimmed V and J ends, which lost 7 bases and 5 bases, there was a span of 17 bases. The CDR3 contains 14 residues. CDR3 amino acids: CASKKHSSGETQYF. Here the CDR3 DNA reads TGTGCCAGCAAGAAACACTCGAGTGGGGAGACCCAGTACTTC.

There are many counts of this clonotype. V usage is TRBV4-1 and J usage is TRBJ2-7; possible D gene TRBD1, 6 bases. This CDR3 has 14 amino acids. V lost 2 bases and J 6 bases, leaving 14 bases between the germline ends. Germline CDR1 MGHRA, CDR2 YSYEKL. The CDR3 loop is CASSQSGGRGEQYF. CDR3 nucleotides: TGCGCCAGCAGCCAAAGTGGAGGCAGGGGCGAGCAGTACTTC.

J is TRBJ2-5 and V is TRBV7-6; TRBD2 is a possible D gene (6 bases). The germline V gene encodes CDR1 SGHVS and CDR2 FNYEAQ. V lost 3 bases to trimming and J lost 2 bases, with 16 bases between them. This CDR3 region has 16 residues. Written as DNA, the CDR3 is TGTGCCAGCAGCTTTGGTAGCGGCACAATTCAAGAGACCCAGTACTTC. It yields the protein CASSFGSGTIQETQYF.

The V call is TRBV20-1, the J call TRBJ2-5; TRBD2 is a possible D gene (5 bases). This CDR3 contains 14 residues. Trimming shortened V by 6 bases and J by 2 bases, and 16 bases separated the two germline ends. Germline loops: CDR1 DFQATT, CDR2 SNEGSKA (reference sequence). CDR3 sequence (DNA): TGCAGTGCCGCCTGGAGCGGAAGGCAAGAGACCCAGTACTTC. It yields the protein CSAAWSGRQETQYF.

In its sample, this clonotype was seen a few times. This chain connects TRBV11-1 to TRBJ2-3; D gene unclear. The CDR3 contains 13 residues. From germline, CDR1 is SGHAT and CDR2 FQDESV (reference sequence). Trimming left V 6 bases short and J 6 bases short, with 13 bases between. CDR3 sequence (DNA): TGTGCCAGCAGTCCTCCTGTCCCTGATACGCAGTATTTT. It is translated as CASSPPVPDTQYF.

This clonotype was observed once. Mismatch with germline at one junction end may stem from a read error. The chain has TRBV5-4 and TRBJ1-3, with 8 bases fitting TRBD1. The germline V gene encodes CDR1 SGHNT and CDR2 YYREEE (reference sequence). The CDR3 runs to 15 residues. CDR3 amino acids: CASSLGQGNGSTIYF. In DNA, the CDR3 is TGTGCCAGCAGCTTGGGACAGGGGAATGGAAGCACCATATATTTT.

The genes are TRBV10-3 and TRBJ2-7; 14 bases fit TRBD2. The CDR3 loop spans 13 amino acids. Germline CDR1 is ENHRY and CDR2 is SYGVKD. V was clipped by 10 bases and J by 7 bases; unmatched bases: 6. CDR3 sequence (DNA): TGTGCCACCACGGGACTAGCGGGAGATGAGCAGTACTTC. Translated, it gives CATTGLAGDEQYF.

V usage is TRBV7-9 and J usage is TRBJ2-5; the D is unclear. Trimming took off 2 bases at V and 4 bases at J, with 11 bases between the two ends. The CDR3 contains 14 residues. The germline CDR1 and CDR2 sequences are SEHNR and FQNEAQ (reference sequence). The CDR3 region is CASSLSKGIETQYF. CDR3 coding DNA: TGTGCCAGCAGCTTATCAAAGGGAATAGAGACCCAGTACTTC.

This chain joins TRBV10-3 and TRBJ1-2; weak D call: TRBD1 (5 bases). V dropped 2 bases and J dropped 4 bases, with 11 bases sitting between them. CDR1 and CDR2 from the germline V gene are ENHRY and SYGVKD. The CDR3 length is 14 residues. In DNA form, the CDR3 reads TGTGCCATCAGTGAGGAGGGGATAGTCTATGGCTACACCTTC. It is translated as CAISEEGIVYGYTF.

This clonotype occurred a few times. The chain combines TRBV29-1 with TRBJ1-2; D is uncertain. Trimming pared 4 bases from V and 8 bases from J, leaving 8 bases between. Germline CDR1 SQVTM, CDR2 ANQGSEA. This CDR3 spans 10 amino acids. CDR3 sequence: CSVVEKGYTF. The CDR3 coding sequence is TGCAGCGTTGTCGAAAAAGGCTACACCTTC.

The chain employs TRBV6-2 or TRBV6-3 and TRBJ2-3; D unresolved. The length of the CDR3 is 13 residues. The V and J ends lost 10 bases and 2 bases respectively, with 13 bases between them. Germline CDR1 is MNHEY and CDR2 is SVGEGT. CDR3 DNA: TGTGCCACTACCAAGATACTCACAGATACGCAGTATTTT. As protein: CATTKILTDTQYF.

On this clonotype: A junction end diverges from the germline sequence, so it may reflect a read error. The chain carries TRBV14 and TRBJ1-5; D is uncertain. From germline, CDR1 is SGHDN and CDR2 FVKESK. The CDR3 is made up of 17 amino acids. CDR3 residues: CASSMRTDGYSNRPQHF. In DNA form, the CDR3 reads TGTGCCAGCAGTATGAGGACGGACGGATATAGCAATCGGCCCCAGCATTTT. The full variable domain, rest sourced from reference TRBV14 and TRBJ1-5, is EAGVTQFPSHSVIEKGQTVTLRCDPISGHDNLYWYRRVMGKEIKFLLHFVKESKQDESGMPNNRFLAERTGGTYSTLKVQPAELEDSGVYFCASSMRTDGYSNRPQHFGDGTRLSIL.

This chain joins TRBV5-6 and TRBJ2-6; D is possibly TRBD2 (6 bases). The V and J ends lost 3 bases and 0 bases respectively, with 13 bases between them. The CDR3 runs 17 residues. Germline V gene data show CDR1 as SGHDT and CDR2 as YYEEEE. The CDR3 is CASSYMGGDSGANVLTF. CDR3 coding DNA: TGTGCCAGCAGCTACATGGGGGGTGACTCTGGGGCCAACGTCCTGACTTTC.

This rearrangement joins TRBV29-1 to TRBJ1-1; 12 bases match TRBD1. V trimming: 7 bases; J trimming: 11 bases; junction bases outside the gene matches: 5. Germline V gene sequence: CDR1 SQVTM, CDR2 ANQGSEA. This CDR3 region has 11 residues. In DNA form, the CDR3 reads TGCAGCGCGGGGACAGGGGGCTCGGCTTTCTTT. Translating it yields CSAGTGGSAFF.

This clonotype came up many times. The chain joins TRBV24-1 to TRBJ2-2; no clear D. V was shortened by 2 bases and J by 4 bases, with 7 bases between the two germline ends. The CDR3 length is 14 residues. Per the germline V gene, CDR1 is KGHDR and CDR2 is SFDVKD. Written as DNA, the CDR3 is TGTGCCACCAGTGATTCTGGAGTCACCGGGGAGCTGTTTTTT. Translating it yields CATSDSGVTGELFF.

This chain connects TRBV2 to TRBJ2-1; D unresolved. The CDR3 is made up of 14 amino acids. Trimming removed 0 bases at V and 7 bases at J, with 10 bases between. Looked up from germline, CDR1 is SNHLY and CDR2 is FYNNEI. The CDR3 here is CASSEAGLLNEQFF. The CDR3 DNA reads as TGTGCCAGCAGTGAAGCGGGATTATTGAATGAGCAGTTCTTC.

The chain couples TRBV2 to TRBJ2-2; D possibly corresponds to TRBD2 (5 bases). Trimming took off 3 bases at V and 1 base at J, with 9 bases between the two ends. The length of the CDR3 is 15 residues. Looked up from germline, CDR1 is SNHLY and CDR2 is FYNNEI. For the CDR3, the DNA is TGTGCCAGCAGTGATAGCGAAGTGAACACCGGGGAGCTGTTTTTT. It is translated as CASSDSEVNTGELFF.

This rearrangement joins TRBV7-3 to TRBJ1-5; 7 bases line up with TRBD1. The J segment lost 2 bases and the V segment lost 6 bases, leaving 7 bases of the junction unmatched. In germline, CDR1 is SGHTA, CDR2 FQGTGA. This CDR3 region has 15 residues. The CDR3 bases are TGTGCCAGCAGGATTGGGACAGCCCGCAATCAGCCCCAGCATTTT. Amino acid sequence: CASRIGTARNQPQHF.

This chain links TRBV10-3 with TRBJ1-2; D is unresolved. With 0 bases removed from V and 0 bases from J, the gap between germline ends came to 14 bases. This CDR3 has 17 amino acids. Germline values: CDR1 ENHRY, CDR2 SYGVKD. The CDR3 nucleotides are TGTGCCATCAGTGAGTCGAGCGGAGGCAATACTAACTATGGCTACACCTTC. It translates to CAISESSGGNTNYGYTF.

The genes are TRBV5-1 and TRBJ2-7, with D perhaps TRBD2 (6 bases). Trimming removed 4 bases at V and 6 bases at J, with 23 bases between. The CDR3 contains 16 residues. The germline CDR1 and CDR2 sequences are SGHRS and YFSETQ. For the CDR3, the DNA is TGCGCCAGCAGCGCCGGGATGGGGAGGCCCCCCCCCGAGCAGTACTTC. This gives the protein CASSAGMGRPPPEQYF.

The chain joins TRBV10-3 to TRBJ2-5; weak D call: TRBD1 (6 bases). CDR1 is ENHRY and CDR2 is SYGVKD in the germline V gene. V was trimmed by 10 bases and J by 9 bases, leaving 21 bases between them. The CDR3 spans 13 residues. The CDR3 sequence: CATSSGGNQPQYF. The CDR3 nucleotides are TGTGCCACCTCCTCTGGGGGCAATCAGCCCCAGTACTTC.

CDR3 region: CASRNRDIGLHSPLHF. The CDR3 DNA reads as TGTGCCAGCAGAAACAGGGACATCGGTCTCCATTCACCCCTCCACTTT. V usage is TRBV2 and J usage is TRBJ1-6, with D possibly matching TRBD1 (6 bases). Trimming took off 6 bases at V and 8 bases at J, with 20 bases between the two ends. Germline CDR1 reads SNHLY; CDR2 reads FYNNEI. The CDR3 has 16 amino acids.

The chain is built from TRBV19 and TRBJ2-6; D is perhaps TRBD2 (5 bases). Deletions cut 3 bases from V and 3 bases from J, with 15 bases between. Germline CDR1 LNHDA, CDR2 SQIVND (reference sequence). CDR3 length equals 17 residues. CDR3 DNA: TGTGCCAGTAGTATTCGGGATCAGGTCCATGGGGCCAACGTCCTGACTTTC. Its translation is CASSIRDQVHGANVLTF.

This clonotype was recorded many times. The V and J genes are TRBV5-1 and TRBJ1-6; D is unresolved. Germline V gene sequence: CDR1 SGHRS, CDR2 YFSETQ. CDR3 length: 14 residues. Trimming shortened V by 5 bases and J by 3 bases, and 9 bases separated the two germline ends. The CDR3 sequence is CASSPASYNSPLHF. CDR3 bases: TGCGCCAGCAGTCCCGCTAGCTATAATTCACCCCTCCACTTT.